The 15 T cell receptor beta chains given below trace back to one sample, sequenced in a study of blood T cells in healthy people across ages. Through a sample-barcoded 5' primer and a J-beta primer mix, a second PCR was run for roughly 6 to 12 cycles. One entry per CDR3 protein results from TCRdb running MiXCR on the 5' RACE reads. Here the sample spans around 2 million distinct CDR3 sequences, about 39% being singletons. The sequenced sample was blood. The receptors originated from a human donor in good health.

This chain connects TRBV7-3 to TRBJ2-7; D may match TRBD1 or TRBD2 (6 bases each). Trimming stripped 3 bases from V and 5 bases from J, with 17 bases between. Germline values: CDR1 SGHTA, CDR2 FQGTGA. The CDR3 is 15 residues long. CDR3 region: CASSLEGARGDEQYF. CDR3 coding DNA: TGTGCCAGCAGCTTGGAAGGGGCTAGGGGGGACGAGCAGTACTTC.

The V gene is TRBV28, the J gene TRBJ1-6; a possible D gene is TRBD1 (6 bases). V lost 6 bases and J 7 bases, leaving 10 bases between the germline ends. The CDR3 is 13 amino acids. Germline V gene data show CDR1 as MDHEN and CDR2 as SYDVKM. CDR3 region: CASSRGTNSPLHF. The DNA for the CDR3 is TGTGCCAGCAGCAGAGGGACAAATTCACCCCTCCACTTT.

This chain uses TRBV5-1 with TRBJ2-5; the D gene is possibly TRBD2 (5 bases). This CDR3 spans 14 amino acids. Germline V gives CDR1 SGHRS, CDR2 YFSETQ. The ends were cut back, 2 bases at V and 3 bases at J, with 11 bases in the middle. The DNA for the CDR3 is TGCGCCAGCAGCTTTATCGGGGAAGAAGAGACCCAGTACTTC. Translating it yields CASSFIGEEETQYF.

The chain employs TRBV20-1 and TRBJ1-6, with 8 bases identical to TRBD1. Trimming cost V 2 bases and J 5 bases; bases outside gene matches: 2. The CDR3 is 14 amino acids. Germline V gene lookup returns CDR1 DFQATT and CDR2 SNEGSKA (reference sequence). The CDR3 DNA is TGCAGTGCTAGACCGGGACAGGATAATTCACCCCTCCACTTT. Its protein is CSARPGQDNSPLHF.

This chain links TRBV29-1 with TRBJ1-4, with TRBD1 as a possible D gene (5 bases). V dropped 4 bases and J dropped 0 bases, with 9 bases sitting between them. This CDR3 comprises 14 residues. The V gene's germline CDR1 is SQVTM and CDR2 ANQGSEA. The CDR3, as DNA: TGCAGCGTTGTAGGGGTTGCAACTAATGAAAAACTGTTTTTT. Residues: CSVVGVATNEKLFF.

The chain joins TRBV7-6 to TRBJ2-7, with TRBD1 matching over 7 bases. CDR3 size: 14 residues. The V gene's germline CDR1 is SGHVS and CDR2 FNYEAQ. V lost 5 bases and J lost 5; bases outside the gene matches: 9. CDR3 in DNA: TGTGCCAGCAGCCCTAGGGGACAGTACCACGAGCAGTACTTC. Its protein product is CASSPRGQYHEQYF.

This chain connects TRBV20-1 to TRBJ2-1, with a possible D match to TRBD1 (6 bases). Germline CDR1 DFQATT, CDR2 SNEGSKA (reference sequence). Trimming shortened V by 2 bases and J by 6 bases, and 14 bases separated the two germline ends. This CDR3 has 14 amino acids. CDR3 residues: CSARPAEGGNEQFF. The CDR3 coding sequence is TGCAGTGCTAGACCCGCGGAAGGGGGCAATGAGCAGTTCTTC.

Only a few counts were recorded for this clonotype. CDR3 sequence (DNA): TGTGCCAGCTCACCAAGTGGCCCAGGCACAGATACGCAGTATTTT. Translated: CASSPSGPGTDTQYF. The V gene is TRBV18, the J gene TRBJ2-3; D not certain. Trimming took off 2 bases at V and 1 base at J, with 10 bases between the two ends. Germline lookup yields CDR1 KGHSH and CDR2 LQKENI. The CDR3 loop spans 15 amino acids.

This clonotype was counted a few times. A read error may account for a junction end that differs from germline. This chain joins TRBV7-8 and TRBJ1-3, with D possibly matching TRBD1 (5 bases). There are 16 residues in the CDR3. Germline-derived CDR1 and CDR2 are SGHVS and FQNEAQ. The CDR3 loop reads CAGSLIQASSGNTIYF. Written as DNA, the CDR3 is TGTGCCGGCAGCTTAATACAGGCGAGCTCTGGAAACACCATATATTTT.

About this clonotype itself: This could be a read error, since a much larger clone is one nucleotide away. The rearrangement joins TRBV28 to TRBJ2-6; 7 bases match TRBD1. Germline CDR1 is MDHEN and CDR2 is SYDVKM. This CDR3 comprises 17 residues. The CDR3 nucleotides are TGTGCCTGCAGTATCAGACAGGGTTTACTCCGGGCCAACGTCCTGACTTTC. Translating gives CACSIRQGLLRANVLTF.

This chain uses TRBV4-3 with TRBJ1-2, with 8 bases matching TRBD1. With 4 bases clipped from V and 6 bases from J, the junction kept 19 bases outside the gene matches. Germline CDR1 LGHNA, CDR2 YSLEER. The CDR3 length is 18 residues. The CDR3 reads CASSLHAPDRARSDGYTF. CDR3 coding DNA: TGCGCCAGCAGCCTCCATGCACCGGACAGGGCAAGGTCCGATGGCTACACCTTC.

For the CDR3, the DNA is TGCAGTGCTACACTAGCGGGGGGACTCGGTGAGCAGTTCTTC. Residues: CSATLAGGLGEQFF. V is TRBV20-1 and J is TRBJ2-1; 12 bases line up with TRBD2. This CDR3 has 14 residues. Losses at the gene ends were 4 bases for V and 9 bases for J; bases not matched to a gene: 7. Germline CDR1 reads DFQATT; CDR2 reads SNEGSKA (reference sequence).

The V and J genes are TRBV7-9 and TRBJ2-5; D is unresolved. TRBJ2-7 explains the end of the DNA better; the J call may be wrong. The CDR3 is 14 amino acids. Germline assignment: CDR1 SEHNR and CDR2 FQNEAQ (reference sequence). CDR3: CASSLGRSVGEQYF. The CDR3 DNA is TGTGCCAGCAGCTTAGGTCGATCCGTGGGCGAGCAGTACTTC.

The V call is TRBV7-3, the J call TRBJ2-1, with 7 nucleotides matching TRBD2. The length of the CDR3 is 14 residues. The V and J ends lost 5 bases and 2 bases, in that order; junction bases with no gene match: 3. Germline lookup yields CDR1 SGHTA and CDR2 FQGTGA. CDR3 region: CASSDGLAYNEQFF. The CDR3, as DNA: TGTGCCAGCAGCGATGGACTAGCCTACAATGAGCAGTTCTTC. Full variable domain (missing parts from reference TRBV7-3 and TRBJ2-1): GAGVSQTPSNKVTEKGKYVELRCDPISGHTALYWYRQSLGQGPEFLIYFQGTGAADDSGLPNDRFFAVRPEGSVSTLKIQRTERGDSAVYLCASSDGLAYNEQFFGPGTRLTVL.

V is TRBV12-3 or TRBV12-4 and J is TRBJ2-3; either TRBD1 or TRBD2 may supply D (5 bases each). The CDR3 length is 18 residues. Deletions cut 5 bases from V and 2 bases from J, with 23 bases between. As DNA, the CDR3 is TGTGCCAGCAGTGTGCGGAACGGACAAGCGGTTAACACAGATACGCAGTATTTT. Translating it yields CASSVRNGQAVNTDTQYF.